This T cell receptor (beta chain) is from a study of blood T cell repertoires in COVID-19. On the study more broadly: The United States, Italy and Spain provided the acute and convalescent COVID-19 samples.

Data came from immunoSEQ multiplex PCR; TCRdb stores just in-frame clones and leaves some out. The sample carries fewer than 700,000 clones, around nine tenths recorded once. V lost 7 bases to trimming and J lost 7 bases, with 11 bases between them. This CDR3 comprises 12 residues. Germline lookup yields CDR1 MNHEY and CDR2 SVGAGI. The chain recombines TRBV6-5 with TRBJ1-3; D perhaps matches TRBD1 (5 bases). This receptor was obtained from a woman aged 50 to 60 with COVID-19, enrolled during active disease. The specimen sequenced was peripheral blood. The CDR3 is CASNQEGNTIYF. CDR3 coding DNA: TGTGCCAGCAATCAGGAGGGGAACACCATATATTTT.